Below, 4 T cell receptor beta chains from the same sample are listed, as sequenced in a study of shared clonotypes between healthy human individuals. In the naive CD8 group, cells lacked CD45RO and were positively selected for CCR7, so terminally differentiated effector memory CD45RA+ cells were left out. Produced via immunoSEQ multiplex PCR; TCRdb's table is partial and in-frame only. Among 630,000 or so clones listed, 95% to 98% were seen once. Sequenced: naive CD8+ T cells sorted from blood. These receptors came from a young man in good health.

CDR3 protein: CASSLGQGKIDTQYF. In nucleotides, the CDR3 is TGTGCCAGCAGCTTAGGACAGGGGAAAATTGATACGCAGTATTTT. This chain uses TRBV7-3 with TRBJ2-3, with 9 bases lining up with TRBD1. The CDR3 is 15 amino acids. Per the germline V gene, CDR1 is SGHTA and CDR2 is FQGTGA. J lost 6 bases, V lost 2 bases, and 6 bases had no gene match.

The chain combines TRBV2 with TRBJ1-2, with unresolved D. Germline CDR1 and CDR2: SNHLY and FYNNEI. V dropped 11 bases and J dropped 4 bases, with 11 bases sitting between them. CDR3 length equals 11 residues. CDR3 coding DNA: TGTGCCCCCAAAGGAAGCTATGGCTACACCTTC. This translates into CAPKGSYGYTF. Variable domain in full (rest from reference TRBV2 and TRBJ1-2): EPEVTQTPSHQVTQMGQEVILRCVPISNHLYFYWYRQILGQKVEFLVSFYNNEISEKSEIFDDQFSVERPDGSNFTLKIRSTKLEDSAMYFCAPKGSYGYTFGSGTRLTVV.

J is TRBJ1-1 and V is TRBV13, with D perhaps TRBD1 (6 bases). This CDR3 spans 16 amino acids. Trimming left V 6 bases short and J 1 base short, with 18 bases between. Germline lookup yields CDR1 PRHDT and CDR2 FYEKMQ (reference sequence). CDR3 residues: CASRPINREPNTEAFF. CDR3 bases: TGTGCCAGCAGACCAATCAACAGGGAGCCGAACACTGAAGCTTTCTTT.

This rearrangement joins TRBV4-1 to TRBJ2-2, with D hard to call. V lost 0 bases, J lost 9 bases, and 8 bases lay in between. Germline CDR1 reads MGHRA; CDR2 reads YSYEKL. The CDR3 covers 13 residues. The CDR3 protein is CASSQENVRELFF. The CDR3 nucleotides are TGCGCCAGCAGCCAAGAAAATGTCCGGGAGCTGTTTTTT.